These T cell receptor beta chains were read from a single sample in a study of T cells in severe cutaneous drug reactions. One entry per CDR3 protein, without DNA, is what TCRdb gives after re-calling the multiplex PCR reads. The sample holds about 21,000 distinct CDR3 sequences. Sequenced input: PBMCs. The receptors shown here come from a human donor with toxic epidermal necrolysis, a severe cutaneous drug reaction. Both conserved end residues are part of each CDR3. Each record gives: J gene, clone size, V gene, CDR3 protein. Clone sizes are given selectively: once, few, many, or a class where the clone is expanded.

j_gene: TRBJ1-3
abundance: NA
v_gene: TRBV5-6
CDR3aa: CASSLVGNTIYF

j_gene: TRBJ1-1
abundance: NA
v_gene: TRBV28
CDR3aa: CASSWDSTNTEAFF

j_gene: TRBJ2-7
abundance: NA
v_gene: TRBV19
CDR3aa: CASSIASGGTYEQYF

j_gene: TRBJ2-1
abundance: NA
v_gene: TRBV14
CDR3aa: CASSQDWRYNEQFF

j_gene: TRBJ1-5
abundance: NA
v_gene: TRBV28
CDR3aa: CASSRDGDQPQHF

j_gene: TRBJ2-3
abundance: NA
v_gene: TRBV7-9
CDR3aa: CASSLPRASTDTQYF

j_gene: TRBJ1-2
abundance: medium-sized
v_gene: TRBV9
CDR3aa: CASTGLADRGLGGYTF

j_gene: TRBJ2-7
abundance: NA
v_gene: TRBV20-1
CDR3aa: CSARVHRDEQYF

j_gene: TRBJ1-2
abundance: NA
v_gene: TRBV7-9
CDR3aa: CASSLGKGLLRGRDGYTF

j_gene: TRBJ2-2
abundance: NA
v_gene: TRBV20-1
CDR3aa: CSAPDRGTGELFF

j_gene: TRBJ1-2
abundance: NA
v_gene: TRBV3-1
CDR3aa: CASSQGGTGGNYGYTF

j_gene: TRBJ2-3
abundance: NA
v_gene: TRBV29-1
CDR3aa: CSVPVGDTQYF

j_gene: TRBJ1-1
abundance: NA
v_gene: TRBV2
CDR3aa: CASSEDNMNTEAFF

j_gene: TRBJ2-7
abundance: NA
v_gene: TRBV20-1
CDR3aa: CSARDPTHLYEQYF

j_gene: TRBJ2-5
abundance: NA
v_gene: TRBV20-1
CDR3aa: CSASRTGSETQYF

j_gene: TRBJ2-1
abundance: medium-sized
v_gene: TRBV7-8
CDR3aa: CASSLGMGRVNEQFF

j_gene: TRBJ2-1
abundance: NA
v_gene: TRBV27
CDR3aa: CASSSGLDRDEQFF

j_gene: TRBJ2-1
abundance: NA
v_gene: TRBV29-1
CDR3aa: CSVKADRGYNEQFF

j_gene: TRBJ2-2
abundance: NA
v_gene: TRBV11-3
CDR3aa: CASSNPAGVTTGELFF

j_gene: TRBJ1-3
abundance: medium-sized
v_gene: TRBV18
CDR3aa: CASSPQLAGNTIYF

j_gene: TRBJ2-3
abundance: NA
v_gene: TRBV29-1
CDR3aa: CSVVGFPPDTQYF

j_gene: TRBJ2-3
abundance: NA
v_gene: TRBV9
CDR3aa: CASSPDHFTDTQYF

j_gene: TRBJ2-3
abundance: NA
v_gene: TRBV2
CDR3aa: CASSPTDTQYF

j_gene: TRBJ2-3
abundance: NA
v_gene: TRBV6-5
CDR3aa: CASSSVGGAGDTQYF

j_gene: TRBJ2-3
abundance: NA
v_gene: TRBV7-6
CDR3aa: CASSLERADTQYF

j_gene: TRBJ1-6
abundance: NA
v_gene: TRBV27
CDR3aa: CASSFGQYRSPLHF

j_gene: TRBJ1-5
abundance: NA
v_gene: TRBV28
CDR3aa: CASTTSETGLNQPQHF

j_gene: TRBJ2-3
abundance: NA
v_gene: TRBV28
CDR3aa: CASSFLSEISTDTQYF

j_gene: TRBJ2-7
abundance: NA
v_gene: TRBV20-1
CDR3aa: CSASARGESSYEQYF

j_gene: TRBJ1-3
abundance: NA
v_gene: TRBV9
CDR3aa: CASSVGDQNSGNTIYF

j_gene: TRBJ2-4
abundance: NA
v_gene: TRBV19
CDR3aa: CASSVAGTGLLAKNIQYF

j_gene: TRBJ1-2
abundance: NA
v_gene: TRBV11-2
CDR3aa: CASSIIKGRNYGYTF

j_gene: TRBJ2-5
abundance: NA
v_gene: TRBV20-1
CDR3aa: CSAPGTQETQYF

j_gene: TRBJ2-4
abundance: NA
v_gene: TRBV7-6
CDR3aa: CASSLAQGQGAKNIQYF

j_gene: TRBJ2-1
abundance: NA
v_gene: TRBV3-1
CDR3aa: CASSQGGGNEQFF

j_gene: TRBJ2-7
abundance: NA
v_gene: TRBV28
CDR3aa: CASRLGQGGLAVYEQYF

j_gene: TRBJ1-1
abundance: NA
v_gene: TRBV4-3
CDR3aa: CASSQDLQNTEAFF

j_gene: TRBJ1-6
abundance: NA
v_gene: TRBV2
CDR3aa: CASSEAGVEIYNSPLHF

j_gene: TRBJ1-1
abundance: NA
v_gene: TRBV19
CDR3aa: CASREGGPAEAFF

j_gene: TRBJ1-1
abundance: NA
v_gene: TRBV15
CDR3aa: CATSRVPSFETNTEAFF

j_gene: TRBJ1-1
abundance: NA
v_gene: TRBV5-4
CDR3aa: CASSLGTPLVGLNTEAFF

j_gene: TRBJ2-7
abundance: NA
v_gene: TRBV29-1
CDR3aa: CSVVGQGASQQYF